This T cell receptor beta chain was documented in a study of blood T cells in healthy people across ages. A second PCR of 7 to 11 cycles used a sample-barcoded 5' primer and a J-beta primer mix. Each CDR3 protein gets one entry after TCRdb re-called the 5' RACE reads with MiXCR. The repertoire has 550,000 to 600,000 distinct CDR3 sequences, around 50% of them found once; the top ten carry 20% to 25%. This CDR3 has 13 amino acids. From germline, CDR1 is MGHDK and CDR2 SYGVNS. General study points: PBMCs went unsorted, and a conclusive naive versus antigen-experienced comparison was therefore prevented.

As concerns this clonotype: Antigen specificity is unknown.

This chain links TRBV25-1 with TRBJ2-5; TRBD1 or TRBD2 may be the D gene (5 bases each). The J call may be in error: the DNA end matches TRBJ2-7 better. The sequencing input was blood. This TCR came from a man at least 80 years old in good health. In nucleotides, the CDR3 is TGTGCCAGCAGGGGACCAAAACTCTACGAGCAGTACTTC. Translating gives CASRGPKLYEQYF.